A selection of T cell receptor beta chains follows, all from one sample in a study of T-cell memory formation after mild COVID-19. MiXCR was run by TCRdb on the 5' RACE reads, yielding one entry per CDR3 protein. The repertoire holds hundreds of thousands of distinct CDR3 sequences, with approximately 8.4% as singletons. The sample comprised PBMCs or a T cell subset sorted from them (not recorded which). The receptors here all came from a man between 18 and 29 years old who had mild COVID-19 (a few samples of this study predate the infection). Cell type and time point are not known. CDR3s leave out the opening cysteine and the closing phenylalanine or tryptophan. A D gene is named only where the DNA matches it firmly. Clone sizes are given selectively: once, few, many, or a class where the clone is expanded.

v_call: TRBV5-4; cdr3_length: 12; d_call: NA; j_call: TRBJ1-2; clone_size: NA; cdr3_aa: ASSSWDNRYGYT
v_call: TRBV9; cdr3_length: 11; d_call: NA; j_call: TRBJ2-3; clone_size: NA; cdr3_aa: ASSALPQDTQY
v_call: TRBV28; cdr3_length: 12; d_call: TRBD1; j_call: TRBJ2-3; clone_size: once; cdr3_aa: ASRPTGRGDTKY
v_call: TRBV7-9; cdr3_length: 13; d_call: TRBD1; j_call: TRBJ2-7; clone_size: many; cdr3_aa: ASSFLRDRGHEQY
v_call: TRBV10-3; cdr3_length: 14; d_call: NA; j_call: TRBJ1-3; clone_size: few; cdr3_aa: AISERGQFSGNTIY
v_call: TRBV19; cdr3_length: 11; d_call: NA; j_call: TRBJ1-1; clone_size: NA; cdr3_aa: ASSTRRNTEAF
v_call: TRBV5-6; cdr3_length: 14; d_call: NA; j_call: TRBJ2-2; clone_size: NA; cdr3_aa: ASSLGVRWGTGELF
v_call: TRBV12-3/TRBV12-4; cdr3_length: 12; d_call: NA; j_call: TRBJ1-2; clone_size: once; cdr3_aa: ASSFMGLFYGYT
v_call: TRBV29-1; cdr3_length: 10; d_call: NA; j_call: TRBJ1-3; clone_size: few; cdr3_aa: SVQDTRNTIY
v_call: TRBV4-1; cdr3_length: 13; d_call: TRBD2; j_call: TRBJ2-3; clone_size: NA; cdr3_aa: ASRVAGVGTDTQY
v_call: TRBV12-3/TRBV12-4; cdr3_length: 10; d_call: NA; j_call: TRBJ1-1; clone_size: many; cdr3_aa: ASSPGFAEAF
v_call: TRBV11-2; cdr3_length: 13; d_call: NA; j_call: TRBJ1-6; clone_size: NA; cdr3_aa: ASSLGGALNSPLH
v_call: TRBV4-1; cdr3_length: 14; d_call: TRBD2; j_call: TRBJ2-1; clone_size: few; cdr3_aa: ASSQQLAGTYNEQF
v_call: TRBV2; cdr3_length: 13; d_call: NA; j_call: TRBJ1-5; clone_size: few; cdr3_aa: ASSDARGNNQPQH
v_call: TRBV7-2; cdr3_length: 10; d_call: NA; j_call: TRBJ1-1; clone_size: many; cdr3_aa: ASSLMDTEAF
v_call: TRBV7-9; cdr3_length: 14; d_call: NA; j_call: TRBJ2-7; clone_size: NA; cdr3_aa: ASSLGWGVNSYEQY
v_call: TRBV24-1; cdr3_length: 12; d_call: NA; j_call: TRBJ2-1; clone_size: few; cdr3_aa: ATSDPRRGNEQF
v_call: TRBV24-1; cdr3_length: 15; d_call: NA; j_call: TRBJ2-3; clone_size: few; cdr3_aa: ATSAAPGAGVEDTQY
v_call: TRBV20-1; cdr3_length: 10; d_call: NA; j_call: TRBJ1-5; clone_size: NA; cdr3_aa: SARDSNQPQH
v_call: TRBV7-2; cdr3_length: 12; d_call: NA; j_call: TRBJ2-3; clone_size: many; cdr3_aa: ASGGKVGADTQY
v_call: TRBV7-6; cdr3_length: 13; d_call: TRBD1; j_call: TRBJ1-1; clone_size: many; cdr3_aa: ASSQGGRIRTEAF
v_call: TRBV9; cdr3_length: 11; d_call: NA; j_call: TRBJ1-2; clone_size: NA; cdr3_aa: ASSPGGYYGYT
v_call: TRBV15; cdr3_length: 13; d_call: TRBD1; j_call: TRBJ2-3; clone_size: few; cdr3_aa: ATSSGTASTDTQY
v_call: TRBV25-1; cdr3_length: 13; d_call: TRBD1; j_call: TRBJ1-1; clone_size: few; cdr3_aa: ASSDAYQGGSEAF
v_call: TRBV11-3; cdr3_length: 15; d_call: TRBD2; j_call: TRBJ2-1; clone_size: many; cdr3_aa: ASSYGLAGGPYNEQF
v_call: TRBV20-1; cdr3_length: 11; d_call: NA; j_call: TRBJ1-6; clone_size: NA; cdr3_aa: SAEQGVNSPLH
v_call: TRBV27; cdr3_length: 14; d_call: TRBD2; j_call: TRBJ2-1; clone_size: few; cdr3_aa: ASSSLAGGPVHEQF
v_call: TRBV7-2; cdr3_length: 14; d_call: TRBD2; j_call: TRBJ2-5; clone_size: NA; cdr3_aa: ASRPRSAGGPETQY
v_call: TRBV6-2/TRBV6-3; cdr3_length: 12; d_call: NA; j_call: TRBJ1-5; clone_size: few; cdr3_aa: ASSGRRDLQPQH
v_call: TRBV5-1; cdr3_length: 12; d_call: TRBD2; j_call: TRBJ2-3; clone_size: few; cdr3_aa: ASCVAGGQNTQY
v_call: TRBV27; cdr3_length: 11; d_call: NA; j_call: TRBJ1-1; clone_size: many; cdr3_aa: ASSFVGGTEAF
v_call: TRBV20-1; cdr3_length: 12; d_call: TRBD1; j_call: TRBJ2-5; clone_size: NA; cdr3_aa: SARANRGQETQY
v_call: TRBV24-1; cdr3_length: 14; d_call: NA; j_call: TRBJ1-1; clone_size: NA; cdr3_aa: ATSDLGASFNTEAF
v_call: TRBV5-1; cdr3_length: 13; d_call: TRBD1; j_call: TRBJ1-6; clone_size: many; cdr3_aa: ASRLDRVDGSPLH
v_call: TRBV7-8; cdr3_length: 13; d_call: NA; j_call: TRBJ1-1; clone_size: many; cdr3_aa: ASGYRDPLVTEAF
v_call: TRBV2; cdr3_length: 12; d_call: NA; j_call: TRBJ2-1; clone_size: NA; cdr3_aa: ASLALSSYNEQF
v_call: TRBV7-8; cdr3_length: 13; d_call: TRBD2; j_call: TRBJ2-3; clone_size: few; cdr3_aa: ASSVTSGGTDTQY
v_call: TRBV4-3; cdr3_length: 14; d_call: TRBD1; j_call: TRBJ2-3; clone_size: NA; cdr3_aa: ASSQDPQGAADTQY
v_call: TRBV14; cdr3_length: 15; d_call: TRBD2; j_call: TRBJ2-5; clone_size: few; cdr3_aa: ASSARVGLTVQETQY
v_call: TRBV7-8; cdr3_length: 13; d_call: TRBD1; j_call: TRBJ1-2; clone_size: few; cdr3_aa: ASSPMGQTNYGYT
v_call: TRBV7-2; cdr3_length: 11; d_call: NA; j_call: TRBJ2-3; clone_size: few; cdr3_aa: ASRPPGTDTQY
v_call: TRBV6-5; cdr3_length: 11; d_call: NA; j_call: TRBJ2-3; clone_size: many; cdr3_aa: ASSYRATDTQY
v_call: TRBV9; cdr3_length: 14; d_call: NA; j_call: TRBJ1-2; clone_size: NA; cdr3_aa: ASSGDSAAKHYGYT
v_call: TRBV7-9; cdr3_length: 11; d_call: NA; j_call: TRBJ2-1; clone_size: many; cdr3_aa: ASSSTLYNEQF
v_call: TRBV30; cdr3_length: 17; d_call: NA; j_call: TRBJ1-1; clone_size: few; cdr3_aa: AWSEQFKARTRWGTEAF
v_call: TRBV12-3/TRBV12-4; cdr3_length: 13; d_call: NA; j_call: TRBJ2-1; clone_size: many; cdr3_aa: ASSIDTSSYNEQF
v_call: TRBV7-2; cdr3_length: 12; d_call: TRBD2; j_call: TRBJ2-5; clone_size: many; cdr3_aa: ASSSRTSQETQY